What follows are 23 T cell receptor beta chains derived from one specimen sequenced in a study of CXCR3-negative and CXCR3-positive naive CD8 T cells. UMI-labeled 5' RACE TRB cDNA libraries were prepared from the cells. TCRdb re-called the 5' RACE reads; every CDR3 protein appears as one record, without DNA. Its clone listing holds about 120,000 distinct CDR3 sequences. The sequencing input was naive CXCR3- CD8+ T cells from blood. Subset here: CD45RO-CCR7+CD27+CD95- naive CD8+ T cells lacking CXCR3 (TNR3-). The receptors were gathered from a human donor in good health. Some clones in this sample may be carry-over from other donors' samples.

J is TRBJ1-1 and V is TRBV13; the D call from TCRdb, TRBD1, cannot be confirmed without DNA. Germline CDR1 PRHDT, CDR2 FYEKMQ (reference sequence). This CDR3 has 15 residues. CDR3 in amino acids: CASSRAGEMNTEAFF.

The rearrangement links TRBV5-6 to TRBJ1-1. The CDR3 length is 15 residues. The germline CDR1 and CDR2 sequences are SGHDT and YYEEEE. CDR3 protein: CASSLGGFMNTEAFF.

V and J are TRBV7-9 and TRBJ2-7. This CDR3 has 14 amino acids. Germline CDR1 reads SEHNR; CDR2 reads FQNEAQ (reference sequence). The CDR3 reads CASSLAITPYEQYF.

The V and J genes are TRBV3-1 and TRBJ1-2; the D gene TCRdb calls, TRBD1, cannot be checked with no DNA. This CDR3 comprises 14 residues. Germline-derived CDR1 and CDR2 are LGHDT and YNNKEL (reference sequence). The CDR3 spells CASSQDWGRFSYTF.

This chain's CDR3 is CASSVGVGGLAGPFF. The rearrangement joins TRBV9 to TRBJ2-1; TCRdb indicates TRBD1, and absent DNA this call remains unverified. Germline CDR1 and CDR2: SGDLS and YYNGEE. This CDR3 contains 15 residues.

The genes are TRBV4-2 and TRBJ2-2. This CDR3 contains 16 residues. The germline V gene has CDR1 LGHNA and CDR2 YNFKEQ. The CDR3 protein is CASSQEGSGYTGELFF.

CDR3 sequence reads: CATSGNILVALMNTEAFF. This rearrangement joins TRBV15 to TRBJ1-1. Germline-derived CDR1 and CDR2 are LNHNV and YYDKDF (reference sequence). The CDR3 contains 18 residues.

The V gene is TRBV28, the J gene TRBJ2-5; TCRdb selects TRBD1, and the lack of DNA leaves this call unchecked. Looked up from germline, CDR1 is MDHEN and CDR2 is SYDVKM. The CDR3 extends over 14 amino acids. CDR3 amino acids: CASSPYGAIETQYF.

The J gene is TRBJ1-2, the V gene TRBV19; checking the TCRdb D call of TRBD1 is not possible without DNA. The CDR3 runs 14 residues. Germline V gene sequence: CDR1 LNHDA, CDR2 SQIVND (reference sequence). The CDR3 reads CASSTGTGIYGYTF. The entire variable domain, with the rest obtained from reference TRBV19 and TRBJ1-2, is as follows: DGGITQSPKYLFRKEGQNVTLSCEQNLNHDAMYWYRQDPGQGLRLIYYSQIVNDFQKGDIAEGYSVSREKKESFPLTVTSAQKNPTAFYLCASSTGTGIYGYTFGSGTRLTVV.

The chain carries TRBV5-5 and TRBJ1-2; TCRdb gives TRBD1 as the D gene, but with no DNA this cannot be confirmed. Per germline, CDR1 SGHKS and CDR2 YYEKEE (reference sequence). The CDR3 runs 14 residues. CDR3 residues: CASSLGRTDYGYTF. Based on the CDR3 plus reference TRBV5-5 and TRBJ1-2, the full variable domain is DAGVTQSPTHLIKTRGQQVTLRCSPISGHKSVSWYQQVLGQGPQFIFQYYEKEERGRGNFPDRFSARQFPNYSSELNVNALLLGDSALYLCASSLGRTDYGYTFGSGTRLTVV.

The chain links TRBV4-3 to TRBJ2-2; checking the TCRdb D call of TRBD1 is not possible without DNA. The CDR3 has 16 residues. The germline CDR1 and CDR2 sequences are LGHNA and YSLEER. This CDR3 reads CASSQYSGLATGELFF.

The chain recombines TRBV29-1 with TRBJ2-7; no DNA is available, so the TRBD2 call from TCRdb remains unchecked. The CDR3 is 13 amino acids. CDR1 SQVTM and CDR2 ANQGSEA come from the germline V gene. CDR3 amino acids: CSVEVAGNYEQYF.

This chain links TRBV12-3 or TRBV12-4 with TRBJ2-7; the TRBD1 assignment by TCRdb is unverifiable without DNA. The CDR3 length is 14 residues. CDR3 sequence: CASSGAGDSYEQYF.

This chain connects TRBV7-9 to TRBJ2-3. The CDR3 loop spans 14 amino acids. Germline assignment: CDR1 SEHNR and CDR2 FQNEAQ (reference sequence). CDR3 residues: CASSLALEEFAQYF.

The rearrangement links TRBV12-3 or TRBV12-4 to TRBJ2-4; checking the TCRdb D call of TRBD1 is not possible without DNA. This CDR3 is 14 amino acids long. CDR3 region: CASSSGTGPNIQYF.

The V and J genes are TRBV2 and TRBJ1-5; no DNA is available, so the TRBD1 call from TCRdb remains unchecked. The CDR3 runs to 14 residues. Germline V gives CDR1 SNHLY, CDR2 FYNNEI. CDR3 amino acids: CASEWVGGNQPQHF. Full variable domain (rest looked up from reference TRBV2 and TRBJ1-5): EPEVTQTPSHQVTQMGQEVILRCVPISNHLYFYWYRQILGQKVEFLVSFYNNEISEKSEIFDDQFSVERPDGSNFTLKIRSTKLEDSAMYFCASEWVGGNQPQHFGDGTRLSIL.

V gene TRBV28 combines with J gene TRBJ2-3. CDR1 is MDHEN, CDR2 SYDVKM, per germline. The CDR3 covers 14 residues. The CDR3 region is CATVDRLATDTQYF.

This rearrangement joins TRBV14 to TRBJ2-7; TCRdb's D call, TRBD2, is unchecked because there is no DNA. The germline V gene encodes CDR1 SGHDN and CDR2 FVKESK. This CDR3 is built from 15 residues. The CDR3 sequence is CASSQDHLAGSEQYF.

The rearrangement joins TRBV29-1 to TRBJ1-2. The V gene's germline CDR1 is SQVTM and CDR2 ANQGSEA. The CDR3 spans 13 residues. The CDR3 protein is CSVGPRSDYGYTF.

The rearrangement uses TRBV7-9 and TRBJ2-3. CDR1 and CDR2 (germline): SEHNR, FQNEAQ (reference sequence). CDR3 length equals 14 residues. The CDR3 here is CASSETLVTDTQYF.

V is TRBV27 and J is TRBJ1-1. This CDR3 spans 13 amino acids. Germline loops: CDR1 MNHEY, CDR2 SMNVEV (reference sequence). The CDR3 sequence: CASSLGPNTEAFF.

The CDR3: CASSLDWASSGTWQETQYF. The chain combines TRBV5-1 with TRBJ2-5; TCRdb returns TRBD2, unconfirmable since there is no DNA. CDR1 is SGHRS, CDR2 YFSETQ, per germline. The CDR3 extends over 19 amino acids.

The V gene is TRBV2, the J gene TRBJ2-7; the D gene TCRdb calls, TRBD2, cannot be checked with no DNA. Germline V gene data show CDR1 as SNHLY and CDR2 as FYNNEI. The CDR3 consists of 14 residues. The CDR3 loop is CASRAGTSNHEQYF.